Sequencing of this TCR beta chain was carried out in a study of blood T cell repertoires in COVID-19. The table came from immunoSEQ multiplex PCR; TCRdb's copy has only in-frame clones and leaves some out. The sample consists of 310,000 or so clones, approximately 86% of them appearing once. This CDR3 region has 14 residues. V gave up 0 bases and J gave up 12 bases, with 16 bases separating them. Per the germline V gene, CDR1 is SGHRS and CDR2 is YFSETQ. The sample was PBMCs or T cells enriched from blood (not recorded which). The source of this sequence is a woman between 18 and 29 years old who had recovered from COVID-19. The rearrangement uses TRBV5-1 and TRBJ2-1, with D possibly TRBD2 on 6 matching bases. The DNA for the CDR3 is TGCGCCAGCAGCTTGGCCTTGGACCTGGGAGGGCAGTTCTTC. This translates into CASSLALDLGGQFF.